Listed here are 10 T cell receptor beta chains from one sample, sequenced in a study of shared clonotypes between healthy human individuals. CD45RO negativity and positive selection for CCR7 defined naive CD8 cells, a population that excluded terminally differentiated effector memory CD45RA+ cells. Some clones are missing from TCRdb's copy, which holds only in-frame ones; the method was immunoSEQ multiplex PCR. Of more than 600,000 clones in the sample, roughly nine tenths were seen once. Sequences were obtained from naive CD8+ T cells sorted from blood. Source of these receptors: a man younger than 45 in good health.

V is TRBV29-1 and J is TRBJ2-5, with 10 positions matching TRBD2. The CDR3 extends over 16 amino acids. Trimming took 3 bases from V and 5 from J; bases not matched to a gene: 12. Germline V gene sequence: CDR1 SQVTM, CDR2 ANQGSEA. Here the CDR3 DNA reads TGCAGCGTTGATGGTATCCTAGCGGGAGCGTTGGAGACCCAGTACTTC. Translated: CSVDGILAGALETQYF.

The V and J genes are TRBV6-6 and TRBJ1-5, with 7 bases identical to TRBD1. The junction had 5 bases not matched to a gene; V was cut back by 6 bases and J by 6 bases. The CDR3 covers 13 residues. The germline CDR1 and CDR2 sequences are MNHNY and SVGAGI (reference sequence). DNA of the CDR3: TGTGCCAGCAGCACAGGGGTTACTCAGCCCCAGCATTTT. Translation gives CASSTGVTQPQHF.

The CDR3 DNA is TGTGCCAGCAGTCAACCCCGGGGAGCATACAATGAGCAGTTCTTC. Its translation: CASSQPRGAYNEQFF. The J gene is TRBJ2-1, the V gene TRBV7-9, with D possibly TRBD2 on 5 matching bases. V was cut by 6 bases and J by 4 bases, with 16 bases left in between. Germline CDR1 reads SEHNR; CDR2 reads FQNEAQ (reference sequence). This CDR3 has 15 residues.

The chain uses TRBV28 and TRBJ2-7; 8 bases fit TRBD2. V lost 6 bases to trimming and J lost 3 bases; unmatched junction nucleotides: 16. The CDR3 sequence is 17 residues long. Germline-derived CDR1 and CDR2 are MDHEN and SYDVKM. CDR3 sequence: CASRTHPPTSDSYEQYF. In DNA, the CDR3 is TGTGCCAGCAGAACCCACCCCCCGACTAGCGACAGCTACGAGCAGTACTTC.

This chain connects TRBV11-2 to TRBJ2-7, with D perhaps TRBD1 (5 bases). The V gene's germline CDR1 is SGHAT and CDR2 FQNNGV. This CDR3 comprises 11 residues. V was shortened by 6 bases and J by 4 bases, with 7 bases between the two germline ends. The CDR3 loop reads CASRQDYEQYF. The CDR3 coding sequence is TGTGCCAGCAGACAGGATTACGAGCAGTACTTC.

V gene TRBV2 combines with J gene TRBJ2-7, with D unresolved. The germline V gene has CDR1 SNHLY and CDR2 FYNNEI. The CDR3 is 12 amino acids. Trimming removed 7 bases from V and 0 bases from J, with 7 bases in between. CDR3 residues: CASIGLSYEQYF. The CDR3 DNA is TGTGCCAGCATTGGCCTCTCCTACGAGCAGTACTTC.

V is TRBV28 and J is TRBJ1-5, with D maybe TRBD1 (6 bases). Germline V gene data show CDR1 as MDHEN and CDR2 as SYDVKM. The V gene lost 1 base and the J gene lost 4 bases, with 17 bases spanning the gap. This CDR3 comprises 17 residues. In nucleotides, the CDR3 is TGTGCCAGCAGTTTATTCTTCCCTGGGACACCTAATCAGCCCCAGCATTTT. Its protein product is CASSLFFPGTPNQPQHF.

This chain uses TRBV9 with TRBJ2-2; D is uncertain. V was trimmed by 3 bases and J by 5 bases, leaving 11 bases between them. Germline V gene lookup returns CDR1 SGDLS and CDR2 YYNGEE. This CDR3 contains 14 residues. DNA for the CDR3: TGTGCCAGCAGCGCGAGCTGGGGTACCGGGGAGCTGTTTTTT. Translating it yields CASSASWGTGELFF.

The CDR3 sequence: CASSDVGTEAFF. The CDR3 DNA reads as TGTGCCAGCAGTGACGTTGGAACTGAAGCTTTCTTT. The chain recombines TRBV6-1 with TRBJ1-1; D is undetermined. The V end lost 3 bases, the J end lost 5 bases, and 7 bases lay between the germline ends. Germline V CDR1 and CDR2: MNHNS, SASEGT. The CDR3 runs 12 residues.

The CDR3 DNA reads as TGTGCCAGCTCAACCACGTTGCAGGACTACGAGCAGTACTTC. The encoded protein is CASSTTLQDYEQYF. This chain joins TRBV18 and TRBJ2-7; D gene unclear. The CDR3 is 14 amino acids. V was trimmed by 5 bases and J by 3 bases, leaving 14 bases between them. Germline V gives CDR1 KGHSH, CDR2 LQKENI.